The present TCR beta chain was sequenced within a study of T cell changes during pregnancy in multiple sclerosis. Produced via immunoSEQ multiplex PCR; TCRdb's table is partial and in-frame only. The table has roughly 79,000 clones, about 93% seen once. The receptor comes from a female donor in good health, enrolled as a control in a pregnancy study. This specimen was peripheral blood, taken in the second trimester of pregnancy.

This CDR3 is CASSPRTSGGAGNTGELFF. The CDR3 coding sequence is TGTGCCAGCAGCCCCCGGACTAGCGGGGGGGCCGGGAACACCGGGGAGCTGTTTTTT. The rearrangement uses TRBV11-2 and TRBJ2-2; 15 nucleotides agree with TRBD2. V lost 5 bases, J lost 1 base, and 8 bases stayed unmatched. The CDR3 sequence is 19 residues long. In germline, CDR1 is SGHAT, CDR2 FQNNGV.